The TCR beta chain under discussion was sequenced for a study of T-cell reconstitution after alpha-beta-depleted transplantation in children. The TCRbeta library was prepared with unique molecular identifiers. From the PCR reads, TCRdb called clonotypes with MiXCR, one entry per CDR3 protein. The sample consists of fewer than 700,000 distinct CDR3 sequences, under 15% of them appearing once. This clonotype was picked up a small number of times. Its specificity is not known. The study, taken as a whole, reports: The main origin of T-cell counts and diversity one year after transplant was newly produced T cells. Surviving recipient T cells and thymic progenitors underlay high day-60 TCRbeta diversity in some patients. Reported findings indicate that, about two months after transplant, alpha-beta T cells came from several hundred expanded clones, which were derived from non-depleted graft cells.

Trimming removed 7 bases from V and 2 bases from J, with 12 bases in between. This CDR3 has 13 amino acids. From germline, CDR1 is MDHEN and CDR2 SYDVKM. V is TRBV28 and J is TRBJ2-7; D unclear. The sample here was PBMCs, mostly from graft donor cells, taken 360 days after TCRalphabeta/CD19-depleted stem cell transplant. The TCR comes from a male patient aged 5 to 17 who had a stem cell transplant for acute myeloid leukemia, so the T cells may come from the graft donor. The CDR3, as DNA: TGTGCCAGCACAACGAATTGGGCCTACGAGCAGTACTTC. It encodes CASTTNWAYEQYF.